This T cell receptor (beta chain) is drawn from a study of quantifying T cell responses using KT2 cells. Study at large: Reverse transcription used primers in the TCR alpha and beta constant regions. The second PCR was a qPCR stopped at a predetermined fluorescence threshold.

An oligo carrying a UMI was ligated to the cDNA 3' end. An equimolar mix of RC1.1 and RC1.2 primed the beta chain across TRBC1 and TRBC2. TCRdb analysed the UMI-ligation and nested PCR reads with MiXCR anew, one entry per CDR3 protein. The profile shows 39,000 or so distinct CDR3 sequences, around 15% of them singletons. KT2, a clone with a known TCR, was spiked into unfractionated PBMC. Different KT2-to-PBMC ratios were created with a constant PBMC count. The germline gives CDR1 LNHNV, CDR2 YYDKDF (reference sequence). The CDR3 spans 12 residues. Trimming pared 8 bases from V and 3 bases from J, leaving 10 bases between. This clonotype has at least ten counts.

This TCR was sampled from a human donor. The rearrangement joins TRBV15 to TRBJ1-1, with D maybe TRBD1 (5 bases). Material: PBMCs spiked with cells of the T cell clone KT2. The CDR3 DNA reads as TGTGCCACCTCTCGGGGGTACACTGAAGCTTTCTTT. This translates into CATSRGYTEAFF.